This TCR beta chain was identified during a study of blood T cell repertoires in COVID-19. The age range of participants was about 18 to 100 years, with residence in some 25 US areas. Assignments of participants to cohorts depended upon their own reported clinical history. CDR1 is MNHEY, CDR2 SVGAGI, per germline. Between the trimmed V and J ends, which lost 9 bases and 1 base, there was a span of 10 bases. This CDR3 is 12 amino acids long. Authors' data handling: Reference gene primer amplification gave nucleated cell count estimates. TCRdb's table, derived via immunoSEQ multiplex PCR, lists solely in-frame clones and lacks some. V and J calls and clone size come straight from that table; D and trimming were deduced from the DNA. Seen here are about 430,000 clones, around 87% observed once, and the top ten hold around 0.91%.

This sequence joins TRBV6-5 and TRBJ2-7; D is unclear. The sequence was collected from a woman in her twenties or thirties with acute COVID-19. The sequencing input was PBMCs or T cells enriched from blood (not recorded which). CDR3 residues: CASRIGSYEQYF. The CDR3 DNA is TGTGCCAGTAGAATCGGTTCCTACGAGCAGTACTTC.